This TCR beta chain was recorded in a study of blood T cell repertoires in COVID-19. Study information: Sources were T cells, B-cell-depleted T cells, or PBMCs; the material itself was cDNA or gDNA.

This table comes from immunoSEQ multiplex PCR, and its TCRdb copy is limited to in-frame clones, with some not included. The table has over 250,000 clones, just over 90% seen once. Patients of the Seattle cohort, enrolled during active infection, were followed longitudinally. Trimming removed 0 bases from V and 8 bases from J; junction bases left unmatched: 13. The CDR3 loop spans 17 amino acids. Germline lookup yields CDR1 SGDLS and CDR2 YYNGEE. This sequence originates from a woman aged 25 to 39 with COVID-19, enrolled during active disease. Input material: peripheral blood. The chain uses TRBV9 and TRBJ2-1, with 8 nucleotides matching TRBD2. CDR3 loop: CASSVALPSGRRDEQFF. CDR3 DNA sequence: TGTGCCAGCAGCGTAGCTCTTCCCAGCGGGAGAAGGGATGAGCAGTTCTTC.